Listed below are T cell receptor beta chains from one sample, sequenced in a study of cytomegalovirus exposure and HLA in healthy donors. Clones were sequenced by immunoSEQ multiplex PCR, and TCRdb holds only the in-frame ones, with some missing. The sample comprises 120,000 to 150,000 clones, nearly 85% of which are singletons, and 3% to 3.5% rests with the top ten. What was sequenced was PBMCs. These receptor sequences come from a male donor in good health and CMV-seronegative. CDR3s include the opening cysteine and the closing phenylalanine or tryptophan. D genes are given only for firm matches. Where a row states a size, it is once, few, many or the class of an expanded clone; other rows omit it.

V gene: TRBV6-1; clone size: -; J gene: TRBJ2-7; D gene: TRBD1; CDR3 DNA: TGTGCCAGCAGGAAGGGACAGGGTGGGACCTACGAGCAGTACTTC; CDR3 protein: CASRKGQGGTYEQYF
V gene: TRBV6-5; clone size: -; J gene: TRBJ2-7; D gene: -; CDR3 DNA: TGTGCCAGCAGTTACGCCTGGGGGGGGGCGTACGAGCAGTACTTC; CDR3 protein: CASSYAWGGAYEQYF
V gene: TRBV7-2; clone size: -; J gene: TRBJ2-3; D gene: TRBD2; CDR3 DNA: TGTGCCAGCAGTCCGGGGGGGGTCTTGGCAGATACGCAGTATTTT; CDR3 protein: CASSPGGVLADTQYF
V gene: TRBV7-2; clone size: -; J gene: TRBJ1-6; D gene: -; CDR3 DNA: TGTGCCAGCAGCCATTCGGGGTTTTCACCCCTCCACTTT; CDR3 protein: CASSHSGFSPLHF
V gene: TRBV6-5; clone size: -; J gene: TRBJ1-5; D gene: -; CDR3 DNA: TGTGCCAGCAGTTACGACAGTAGCAATCAGCCCCAGCATTTT; CDR3 protein: CASSYDSSNQPQHF
V gene: TRBV7-9; clone size: -; J gene: TRBJ1-1; D gene: -; CDR3 DNA: TGTGCCAGCTCAATAGCGGGTCTCTCCACTGAAGCTTTCTTT; CDR3 protein: CASSIAGLSTEAFF
V gene: TRBV12-5; clone size: -; J gene: TRBJ2-1; D gene: TRBD2; CDR3 DNA: TGTGCTAGTGGGTTCCCGGCTAGCGGGAATGATGAGCAGTTCTTC; CDR3 protein: CASGFPASGNDEQFF
V gene: TRBV5-4; clone size: -; J gene: TRBJ2-5; D gene: TRBD2; CDR3 DNA: TGTGCCACCAACGGCGGGGGAGCGGGAGAGACCCAGTACTTC; CDR3 protein: CATNGGGAGETQYF
V gene: TRBV7-6; clone size: -; J gene: TRBJ2-3; D gene: -; CDR3 DNA: TGTGCCAGCAGCTTACCCAGGGGCGAAAACACAGATACGCAGTATTTT; CDR3 protein: CASSLPRGENTDTQYF
V gene: TRBV28; clone size: -; J gene: TRBJ1-4; D gene: -; CDR3 DNA: TGTGCCAGCAGTTCCATCGACGGGGCAACTAATGAAAAACTGTTTTTT; CDR3 protein: CASSSIDGATNEKLFF
V gene: TRBV6-1; clone size: -; J gene: TRBJ1-2; D gene: -; CDR3 DNA: TGTGCCAGCACGGCAGGTCATAACTATGGCTACACCTTC; CDR3 protein: CASTAGHNYGYTF
V gene: TRBV18; clone size: few; J gene: TRBJ2-7; D gene: TRBD1; CDR3 DNA: TGTGCCAGCTCAGAAACAGGGGGCACCTACGAGCAGTACTTC; CDR3 protein: CASSETGGTYEQYF
V gene: TRBV5-8; clone size: -; J gene: TRBJ2-7; D gene: TRBD1; CDR3 DNA: TGTGCCAGCAGCACTGGGGACACAGGGGCCTACGAGCAGTACTTC; CDR3 protein: CASSTGDTGAYEQYF
V gene: TRBV2; clone size: -; J gene: TRBJ1-2; D gene: TRBD1; CDR3 DNA: TGTGCCAACACGGGACAGGGAAGTGCTAACTATGGCTACACCTTC; CDR3 protein: CANTGQGSANYGYTF
V gene: TRBV28; clone size: -; J gene: TRBJ2-1; D gene: TRBD2; CDR3 DNA: TGTGCCAGCAGTTTAGGCGGGAGCCATGAGCAGTTCTTC; CDR3 protein: CASSLGGSHEQFF
V gene: TRBV30; clone size: once; J gene: TRBJ2-7; D gene: -; CDR3 DNA: TGTGCCTGGAGTGTACGGAGGTCCGGTCCGACCTACGAGCAGTACTTC; CDR3 protein: CAWSVRRSGPTYEQYF
V gene: TRBV9; clone size: -; J gene: TRBJ2-1; D gene: -; CDR3 DNA: TGTGCCAGCACACCCGGGAAATGGCGGGAATCAGTGTCCTACAATGAGCAGTTCTTC; CDR3 protein: CASTPGKWRESVSYNEQFF
V gene: TRBV28; clone size: -; J gene: TRBJ1-2; D gene: -; CDR3 DNA: TGTGCCAGTCAACTCGGAGGTGGCTACACCTTC; CDR3 protein: CASQLGGGYTF
V gene: TRBV7-9; clone size: -; J gene: TRBJ2-3; D gene: -; CDR3 DNA: TGTGCCAGCAGCTTAGTCGGCACAGATACGCAGTATTTT; CDR3 protein: CASSLVGTDTQYF